The 32 T cell receptor beta chains given below trace back to one sample, sequenced in a study of cytomegalovirus exposure and HLA in healthy donors. Both 60 Vbeta primers and 13 Jbeta primers went into the PCR. Profiling relied on immunoSEQ multiplex PCR, and the TCRdb table lists in-frame clones only, not all of them. The sample has under 250,000 clones; around 77% are singletons. The sequencing input was PBMCs. Receptor source: a man aged 30 to 45 in good health and CMV-seronegative.

V is TRBV15 and J is TRBJ1-5; 10 positions agree with TRBD1. The J segment lost 2 bases and the V segment lost 0 bases, leaving 13 bases of the junction unmatched. The CDR3 has 20 residues. Looked up from germline, CDR1 is LNHNV and CDR2 is YYDKDF (reference sequence). The CDR3 reads CATSRDSFGTGEFGNQPQHF. The CDR3 region has the DNA TGTGCCACCAGCAGAGATAGTTTTGGGACAGGGGAATTCGGCAATCAGCCCCAGCATTTT.

V is TRBV5-5 and J is TRBJ2-2; 9 bases match TRBD2. CDR1 and CDR2 from the germline V gene are SGHKS and YYEKEE (reference sequence). CDR3 length: 16 amino acids. J gave up 1 base and V 3 bases, and 4 bases lay outside the gene matches. The DNA of the CDR3 is TGTGCCAGCAGCTCGAATAGCGGGAGGAACACCGGGGAGCTGTTTTTT. Protein product: CASSSNSGRNTGELFF.

This clone occurred a few times. This chain links TRBV7-3 with TRBJ2-7, with 8 bases matching TRBD2. The CDR3 length is 15 residues. CDR1 is SGHTA and CDR2 is FQGTGA in the germline V gene. J was trimmed by 2 bases and V by 5 bases; bases with no gene match: 8. The chain's CDR3 is CASSVTSGGTYEQYF. CDR3 coding DNA: TGTGCCAGCAGCGTCACTAGCGGAGGGACCTACGAGCAGTACTTC.

The chain is built from TRBV6-7 and TRBJ2-1; 12 nucleotides line up with TRBD2. TRBV6-7 is annotated as an ORF whose role is uncertain. The junction had 18 bases not matched to a gene; V was cut back by 7 bases and J by 5 bases. This CDR3 is built from 19 residues. In DNA form, the CDR3 reads TGTGCCAGCAACCCCCCCGGACTGATGACTAGCGGGAGTCACAATGAGCAGTTCTTC. Its protein product is CASNPPGLMTSGSHNEQFF.

The CDR3 DNA reads TGCGCCAGCAGCTTGGGGCTAGCGGGGACCCCTAAAAACATTCAGTACTTC. It codes for CASSLGLAGTPKNIQYF. This chain uses TRBV5-1 with TRBJ2-4; 9 nucleotides match TRBD2. CDR3 size: 17 residues. With V trimmed by 0 bases and J by 4 bases, 8 bases remained unmatched. Per germline, CDR1 SGHRS and CDR2 YFSETQ.

The V call is TRBV6-6, the J call TRBJ2-3, with D possibly being TRBD2 (6 bases). Germline assignment: CDR1 MNHNY and CDR2 SVGAGI (reference sequence). V was cut by 6 bases and J by 0 bases, with 13 bases left in between. The CDR3 runs to 15 residues. The CDR3 loop is CASRSGGHSTDTQYF. CDR3 nucleotides: TGTGCCAGCAGAAGTGGAGGGCATAGCACAGATACGCAGTATTTT.

The chain couples TRBV28 to TRBJ2-3; 8 bases are a match to TRBD1. Germline loops: CDR1 MDHEN, CDR2 SYDVKM. V was clipped by 5 bases and J by 2 bases; unmatched bases: 12. The CDR3 has 17 amino acids. DNA of the CDR3: TGTGCCAGCAGTGGACAGGGCGGGATATACGACACAGATACGCAGTATTTT. It is translated as CASSGQGGIYDTDTQYF.

The rearrangement links TRBV7-9 to TRBJ2-6; 12 nucleotides agree with TRBD1. V shed 3 bases and J 3 bases; nucleotides not matched to a gene: 6. In germline, CDR1 is SEHNR, CDR2 FQNEAQ (reference sequence). This CDR3 contains 18 residues. CDR3 amino acids: CASSFPGQGALGANVLTF. The CDR3 DNA follows: TGTGCCAGCAGCTTCCCGGGACAGGGGGCGCTTGGGGCCAACGTCCTGACTTTC.

The DNA of the CDR3 is TGTGCCAGCAGTGGTCACGGGGACAGCAAAGAGACCCAGTACTTC. Translated, it gives CASSGHGDSKETQYF. The rearrangement joins TRBV28 to TRBJ2-5, with 7 nucleotides matching TRBD1. The CDR3 has 15 amino acids. Germline V gene sequence: CDR1 MDHEN, CDR2 SYDVKM. V gave up 5 bases and J gave up 3 bases; unmatched junction bases: 9. The variable domain in full, completed from reference TRBV28 and TRBJ2-5, reads DVKVTQSSRYLVKRTGEKVFLECVQDMDHENMFWYRQDPGLGLRLIYFSYDVKMKEKGDIPEGYSVSREKKERFSLILESASTNQTSMYLCASSGHGDSKETQYFGPGTRLLVL.

This clone came up a few times. This rearrangement joins TRBV18 to TRBJ1-3; 10 bases line up with TRBD1. The CDR3 has 20 residues. Germline lookup yields CDR1 KGHSH and CDR2 LQKENI. V was pared by 0 bases and J by 0 bases, with 11 bases of the junction left unmatched. The CDR3 spells CASSPPEETGGPISGNTIYF. The CDR3 nucleotides read TGTGCCAGCTCACCACCGGAAGAGACAGGGGGCCCAATCTCTGGAAACACCATATATTTT.

This clone showed up just a few times. The V call is TRBV6-1, the J call TRBJ2-7; the match to TRBD1 covers 7 bases. Germline CDR1 MNHNS, CDR2 SASEGT. The CDR3 runs 14 residues. V lost 4 bases and J lost 0; bases outside the gene matches: 3. CDR3 bases: TGTGCCAGCAGTGTCGACAGGGTCTCCTACGAGCAGTACTTC. Its translation is CASSVDRVSYEQYF.

This clone was detected once. The chain uses TRBV4-1 and TRBJ2-3; 8 nucleotides line up with TRBD2. The V segment lost 1 base and the J segment 3 bases; nucleotides outside the gene matches: 6. The length of the CDR3 is 16 residues. Germline CDR1 MGHRA, CDR2 YSYEKL. CDR3 sequence (DNA): TGCGCCAGCAGCCAAGGGGCCAGCGGGAGTACAGATACGCAGTATTTT. Amino acids: CASSQGASGSTDTQYF.

The chain couples TRBV27 to TRBJ2-2; 8 nucleotides align to TRBD2. The CDR3 extends over 16 amino acids. V lost 1 base to trimming and J lost 7 bases; unmatched junction nucleotides: 8. The germline gives CDR1 MNHEY, CDR2 SMNVEV (reference sequence). The CDR3 nucleotides are TGTGCCAGCAGTTTATTGGCCAGCGGGAGTGGCGGGGAGCTGTTTTTT. This sequence encodes CASSLLASGSGGELFF.

The chain carries TRBV5-1 and TRBJ1-4; D remains ambiguous. The CDR3 is 14 amino acids. V lost 1 base and J lost 8, with 12 bases in between. Germline lookup yields CDR1 SGHRS and CDR2 YFSETQ. The CDR3 DNA is TGCGCCAGCAGCTTGTATGCGGGTGGGGAAAAACTGTTTTTT. Protein product: CASSLYAGGEKLFF. Together with reference TRBV5-1 and TRBJ1-4, the CDR3 gives the full variable domain: KAGVTQTPRYLIKTRGQQVTLSCSPISGHRSVSWYQQTPGQGLQFLFEYFSETQRNKGNFPGRFSGRQFSNSRSEMNVSTLELGDSALYLCASSLYAGGEKLFFGSGTQLSVL.

The rearrangement joins TRBV7-9 to TRBJ2-5; 7 positions agree with TRBD1. V trimming: 5 bases; J trimming: 4 bases; junction bases outside the gene matches: 7. CDR1 and CDR2 from the germline V gene are SEHNR and FQNEAQ (reference sequence). This CDR3 region has 14 residues. In DNA, the CDR3 is TGTGCCAGCAGCGAACTACAGGGGACAGAGACCCAGTACTTC. Amino acid sequence: CASSELQGTETQYF.

The rearrangement links TRBV5-1 to TRBJ1-1; D is uncertain. Trimming removed 0 bases from V and 5 bases from J, with 8 bases in between. The CDR3 extends over 13 amino acids. The germline CDR1 and CDR2 sequences are SGHRS and YFSETQ. The DNA of the CDR3 is TGCGCCAGCAGCTTGGTATCTCTAACTGAAGCTTTCTTT. Translated, it gives CASSLVSLTEAFF.

This chain joins TRBV15 and TRBJ2-6, with a weak D call TRBD2 (6 bases). The V gene lost 4 bases and the J gene lost 2 bases, with 12 bases spanning the gap. Germline V gene data show CDR1 as LNHNV and CDR2 as YYDKDF (reference sequence). The CDR3 is 16 amino acids. The CDR3, as DNA: TGTGCCACCAGCACCCGGTGGGAGGCTGGGGCCAACGTCCTGACTTTC. Amino acids: CATSTRWEAGANVLTF.

This chain connects TRBV10-1 to TRBJ2-7; a weak D match, TRBD1 (6 bases). The germline V gene has CDR1 WNHNN and CDR2 SYGVQD (reference sequence). The length of the CDR3 is 14 residues. V was trimmed by 6 bases and J by 5 bases, leaving 17 bases between them. The CDR3 DNA sequence: TGCGCCAGCAGCGAGACAGGCCTTGAGGACGAGCAGTACTTC. This translates into CASSETGLEDEQYF.

The J gene is TRBJ2-1, the V gene TRBV10-2, with D possibly being TRBD1 (6 bases). V was clipped by 6 bases and J by 6 bases, with 12 bases between them. From germline, CDR1 is WSHSY and CDR2 SAAADI. The length of the CDR3 is 13 residues. The CDR3 DNA follows: TGCGCCAGCAGCACAGGGCGCGGCAATGAGCAGTTCTTC. Translation: CASSTGRGNEQFF.

DNA for the CDR3: TGCGCCAGCACGGGACAGGGGAACACTGAAGCTTTCTTT. Translating it yields CASTGQGNTEAFF. The chain uses TRBV10-1 and TRBJ1-1, with 9 bases lining up with TRBD1. V was clipped by 7 bases and J by 1 base; unmatched bases: 1. The CDR3 has 13 residues. CDR1 WNHNN and CDR2 SYGVQD come from the germline V gene (reference sequence).

This clone has just a few counts. This chain connects TRBV6-4 to TRBJ2-7; 7 positions match TRBD1. The CDR3 contains 14 residues. Per the germline V gene, CDR1 is MRHNA and CDR2 is SNTAGT. J gave up 0 bases and V 5 bases, and 4 bases lay outside the gene matches. This chain's CDR3 is CASSPGQDSYEQYF. In DNA, the CDR3 is TGTGCCAGCAGTCCAGGACAGGACTCCTACGAGCAGTACTTC.

In nucleotides, the CDR3 is TGTGCCAGCAGCATGGGCAGCTCCTACAATGAGCAGTTCTTC. Its protein product is CASSMGSSYNEQFF. The V and J genes are TRBV9 and TRBJ2-1; D unclear. The CDR3 extends over 14 amino acids. Germline-derived CDR1 and CDR2 are SGDLS and YYNGEE. Deletions cut 4 bases from V and 0 bases from J, with 8 bases between.

The chain uses TRBV7-9 and TRBJ1-1; 8 positions match TRBD1. CDR1 and CDR2 from the germline V gene are SEHNR and FQNEAQ (reference sequence). The CDR3 contains 14 residues. J lost 1 base, V lost 6 bases, and 4 bases had no gene match. CDR3 nucleotide sequence: TGTGCCAGCAGTTCGACAGGGGCGAACACTGAAGCTTTCTTT. Its translation is CASSSTGANTEAFF.

The chain employs TRBV19 and TRBJ2-5; 9 bases align to TRBD1. The germline V gene has CDR1 LNHDA and CDR2 SQIVND (reference sequence). The CDR3 is made up of 14 amino acids. The V segment lost 7 bases and the J segment 4 bases; nucleotides outside the gene matches: 7. Written as DNA, the CDR3 is TGTGCCAGTAAGGACAGGGGTCCCCGAGAGACCCAGTACTTC. Translation: CASKDRGPRETQYF.

This clone came up once. The rearrangement joins TRBV28 to TRBJ1-2, with 7 bases fitting TRBD1. J lost 5 bases, V lost 7 bases, and 4 bases had no gene match. The germline CDR1 and CDR2 sequences are MDHEN and SYDVKM. The CDR3 consists of 12 residues. The CDR3, as DNA: TGTGCCAGCACCATGACAGGGTATGGCTACACCTTC. Protein: CASTMTGYGYTF.

V usage is TRBV28 and J usage is TRBJ2-2, with a tentative D call TRBD2 (5 bases). The CDR3 length is 16 residues. Trimming took off 7 bases at V and 5 bases at J, with 20 bases between the two ends. Germline CDR1 reads MDHEN; CDR2 reads SYDVKM. In nucleotides, the CDR3 is TGTGCCAGCACCACAGACGACGGGGAAACGACCGGGGAGCTGTTTTTT. Its protein is CASTTDDGETTGELFF. The full variable domain, completed using reference TRBV28 and TRBJ2-2, is DVKVTQSSRYLVKRTGEKVFLECVQDMDHENMFWYRQDPGLGLRLIYFSYDVKMKEKGDIPEGYSVSREKKERFSLILESASTNQTSMYLCASTTDDGETTGELFFGEGSRLTVL.

The V call is TRBV5-1, the J call TRBJ2-3; 11 bases agree with TRBD2. CDR3 length equals 16 residues. J gave up 2 bases and V 3 bases, and 5 bases lay outside the gene matches. Germline loops: CDR1 SGHRS, CDR2 YFSETQ. The CDR3 region has the DNA TGCGCCAGCAGCTACCAGACTAGCGGGGCCACAGATACGCAGTATTTT. This encodes CASSYQTSGATDTQYF. The full variable domain, in which reference TRBV5-1 and TRBJ2-3 provide the parts outside the CDR3, is KAGVTQTPRYLIKTRGQQVTLSCSPISGHRSVSWYQQTPGQGLQFLFEYFSETQRNKGNFPGRFSGRQFSNSRSEMNVSTLELGDSALYLCASSYQTSGATDTQYFGPGTRLTVL.

This chain joins TRBV7-9 and TRBJ1-1, with TRBD1 matching over 8 bases. The CDR3 has 16 residues. Germline V CDR1 and CDR2: SEHNR, FQNEAQ (reference sequence). With 3 bases clipped from V and 4 bases from J, the junction kept 10 bases outside the gene matches. CDR3 loop: CASSFGGPTGATEAFF. The CDR3 DNA sequence: TGTGCCAGCAGCTTCGGAGGACCGACAGGGGCCACTGAAGCTTTCTTT.

This clone has just a few counts. The chain carries TRBV5-6 and TRBJ2-1, with 9 bases that match TRBD2. The germline V gene encodes CDR1 SGHDT and CDR2 YYEEEE. The V gene end was trimmed by 3 bases and the J gene end by 0 bases; junction bases not matched to a gene: 4. This CDR3 is built from 16 residues. The CDR3 protein is CASSWGSGSSYNEQFF. The DNA of the CDR3 is TGTGCCAGCAGCTGGGGTAGCGGGAGCTCCTACAATGAGCAGTTCTTC.

The CDR3 protein is CSASGLYGYTF. The CDR3 bases are TGCAGTGCTTCAGGACTTTATGGCTACACCTTC. The J gene is TRBJ1-2, the V gene TRBV20-1, with unresolved D. V lost 5 bases and J lost 5, with 9 bases in between. The CDR3 is made up of 11 amino acids. The germline CDR1 and CDR2 sequences are DFQATT and SNEGSKA (reference sequence).

The gene calls are TRBV28 and TRBJ2-7; 12 nucleotides line up with TRBD1. The CDR3 spans 17 residues. J was trimmed by 7 bases and V by 8 bases; bases with no gene match: 18. Looked up from germline, CDR1 is MDHEN and CDR2 is SYDVKM. The chain's CDR3 is CASFPPAGDRGRREQYF. The CDR3 nucleotides read TGTGCCAGCTTCCCCCCCGCGGGGGACAGGGGGCGACGTGAGCAGTACTTC.

The rearrangement uses TRBV25-1 and TRBJ2-1, with D perhaps TRBD2 (6 bases). The CDR3 contains 13 residues. V lost 3 bases, J lost 4 bases, and 7 bases lay in between. In germline, CDR1 is MGHDK, CDR2 SYGVNS. CDR3 amino acids: CASSEAGYNEQFF. The CDR3 DNA is TGTGCCAGCAGTGAGGCGGGGTACAATGAGCAGTTCTTC.